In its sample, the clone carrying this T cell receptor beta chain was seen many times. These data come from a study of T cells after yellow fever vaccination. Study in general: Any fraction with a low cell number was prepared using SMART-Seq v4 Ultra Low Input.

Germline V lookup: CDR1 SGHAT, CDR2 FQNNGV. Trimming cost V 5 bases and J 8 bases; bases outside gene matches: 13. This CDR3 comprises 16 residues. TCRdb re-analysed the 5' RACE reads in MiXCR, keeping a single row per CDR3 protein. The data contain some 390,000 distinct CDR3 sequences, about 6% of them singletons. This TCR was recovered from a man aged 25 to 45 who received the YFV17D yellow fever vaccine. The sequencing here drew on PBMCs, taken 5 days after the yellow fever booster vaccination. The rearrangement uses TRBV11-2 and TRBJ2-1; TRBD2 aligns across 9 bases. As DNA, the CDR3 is TGTGCCAGCAGCCTACTGACTAGCGGAACCGGCGATGAGCAGTTCTTC. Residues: CASSLLTSGTGDEQFF.